Below, 10 T cell receptor beta chains from the same sample are listed, as sequenced in a study of cytomegalovirus exposure and HLA in healthy donors. The method was immunoSEQ multiplex PCR; TCRdb's version includes in-frame clones alone and lacks a portion of them. The sample consists of about 310,000 clones, approximately 91% of them appearing once. The sample comprised PBMCs. The receptors here all came from a man younger than 40 in good health and CMV-seronegative.

The chain employs TRBV7-2 and TRBJ2-1, with 11 nucleotides matching TRBD1. Germline loops: CDR1 SGHTA, CDR2 FQGNSA. This CDR3 comprises 15 residues. V was pared by 5 bases and J by 6 bases, with 6 bases of the junction left unmatched. This chain's CDR3 is CASSLPGQGVNEQFF. The CDR3 DNA sequence: TGTGCCAGCAGCCTACCGGGACAGGGGGTCAATGAGCAGTTCTTC.

The chain uses TRBV7-9 and TRBJ2-7; the match to TRBD1 covers 9 bases. V dropped 5 bases and J dropped 0; count of bases not matched to a gene: 14. Per germline, CDR1 SEHNR and CDR2 FQNEAQ (reference sequence). The CDR3 spans 18 residues. CDR3 in amino acids: CASSPLPGTGRTSYEQYF. CDR3 nucleotides: TGTGCCAGCAGCCCCTTACCCGGGACAGGGCGAACCTCCTACGAGCAGTACTTC.

V is TRBV23-1 and J is TRBJ2-1; 7 nucleotides line up with TRBD1. TRBV23-1 is annotated as an ORF whose role is uncertain. The CDR3 loop spans 16 amino acids. The J segment lost 10 bases and the V segment lost 5 bases, leaving 17 bases of the junction unmatched. The CDR3 sequence: CASSNRQGAEEGEQFF. Written as DNA, the CDR3 is TGCGCCAGCAGTAATCGACAGGGTGCGGAAGAAGGGGAGCAGTTCTTC.

The chain recombines TRBV7-9 with TRBJ1-2, with D unclear. V was shortened by 6 bases and J by 6 bases, with 11 bases between the two germline ends. Per germline, CDR1 SEHNR and CDR2 FQNEAQ (reference sequence). CDR3 size: 12 residues. This CDR3 reads CASSSVVDGYTF. Written as DNA, the CDR3 is TGTGCCAGCAGTTCGGTGGTAGATGGCTACACCTTC.

The chain joins TRBV9 to TRBJ2-1; no clear D. Germline V lookup: CDR1 SGDLS, CDR2 YYNGEE. V was pared by 6 bases and J by 0 bases, with 13 bases between. The CDR3 is 15 amino acids. The CDR3 spells CASTELDSSYNEQFF. CDR3 bases: TGTGCCAGCACCGAACTTGATAGCTCCTACAATGAGCAGTTCTTC. Drawing the rest from reference TRBV9 and TRBJ2-1, the complete variable domain is DSGVTQTPKHLITATGQRVTLRCSPRSGDLSVYWYQQSLDQGLQFLIQYYNGEERAKGNILERFSAQQFPDLHSELNLSSLELGDSALYFCASTELDSSYNEQFFGPGTRLTVL.

This clone has a single count. Other DNA variants within this sample encode the same CDR3. The rearrangement uses TRBV5-6 and TRBJ2-7; TRBD2 might be the D (6 bases). V was clipped by 2 bases and J by 5 bases, with 8 bases between them. Germline-derived CDR1 and CDR2 are SGHDT and YYEEEE. CDR3 length: 12 amino acids. The CDR3, as DNA: TGTGCCAGCAGCTTCGGAGGGGACGAGCAGTACTTC. It specifies CASSFGGDEQYF.

V gene TRBV7-9 combines with J gene TRBJ2-7, with 11 positions matching TRBD1. With V trimmed by 4 bases and J by 6 bases, 5 bases remained unmatched. Germline CDR1 SEHNR, CDR2 FQNEAQ (reference sequence). This CDR3 comprises 14 residues. This chain's CDR3 is CASSYPGQGGEQYF. CDR3 nucleotide sequence: TGTGCCAGCAGCTACCCGGGACAGGGGGGCGAGCAGTACTTC.

The rearrangement joins TRBV6-5 to TRBJ2-1; D is perhaps TRBD2 (5 bases). Trimming removed 0 bases from V and 5 bases from J, with 14 bases in between. Germline V gene lookup returns CDR1 MNHEY and CDR2 SVGAGI. The CDR3 covers 16 residues. Written as DNA, the CDR3 is TGTGCCAGCAGTTACTCGACGGGGAATTTGCACAATGAGCAGTTCTTC. It encodes CASSYSTGNLHNEQFF.

The DNA for the CDR3 is TGTGCCAGTATCACCCCCGGACAGAACACTGAAGCTTTCTTT. Translation gives CASITPGQNTEAFF. The chain carries TRBV19 and TRBJ1-1; D is possibly TRBD1 (5 bases). The CDR3 sequence is 14 residues long. Germline V CDR1 and CDR2: LNHDA, SQIVND (reference sequence). V shed 7 bases and J shed 1 base, with 13 bases lying between them.

The chain couples TRBV4-3 to TRBJ2-3, with TRBD1 matching over 9 bases. Germline CDR1 LGHNA, CDR2 YSLEER. The CDR3 loop spans 13 amino acids. After removal of 3 bases from V and 6 bases from J, the junction contained 1 base not matched to a gene. CDR3 sequence reads: CASSQGQGDTQYF. The CDR3 DNA is TGCGCCAGCAGCCAGGGACAGGGCGATACGCAGTATTTT.